This T cell receptor (beta chain) is from a study of blood T cell repertoires in COVID-19. This clone came up once. The age range of participants was 18 to 89 years, with residence in about two dozen US areas. Cohorts were based on clinical histories the participants reported. Symptom resolution, clearance, or two negative PCRs marked donors in Cohort 3 as recovered. In the original workflow: Nucleated cell number was recorded as an estimate derived from reference gene primer amplification. Method: immunoSEQ multiplex PCR; TCRdb's copy keeps in-frame clones and lacks some. The DNA was the basis for D and trimming; V, J and clone size are from that table. The data hold about 320,000 clones, with around 90% observed a single time. The junction had 7 bases not matched to a gene; V was cut back by 5 bases and J by 1 base. The CDR3 spans 15 residues. In germline, CDR1 is SGHTA, CDR2 FQGNSA.

The J gene is TRBJ1-1, the V gene TRBV7-2; 7 nucleotides agree with TRBD1. Sample: PBMCs or T cells enriched from blood (not recorded which). The sequence came from a man between 60 and 70 years old who had recovered from COVID-19. The CDR3 is CASSGQDRANTEAFF. The CDR3 coding sequence is TGTGCCAGCAGCGGCCAAGACAGGGCGAACACTGAAGCTTTCTTT. Based on the CDR3 plus reference TRBV7-2 and TRBJ1-1, the full variable domain is GAGVSQSPSNKVTEKGKDVELRCDPISGHTALYWYRQSLGQGLEFLIYFQGNSAPDKSGLPSDRFSAERTGGSVSTLTIQRTQQEDSAVYLCASSGQDRANTEAFFGQGTRLTVV.